What follows are 26 T cell receptor beta chains derived from one specimen sequenced in a study of T cell responses to AZD1222 COVID-19 vaccine. The table came from immunoSEQ multiplex PCR; TCRdb's copy has only in-frame clones and leaves some out. This table has fewer than 150,000 clones, more than 75% appearing once. This material consisted of peripheral blood, taken on day 0 of AZD1222 vaccination. These receptors were taken from an adult in good health.

V usage is TRBV6-5 and J usage is TRBJ1-3; D remains ambiguous. V was shortened by 0 bases and J by 0 bases, with 9 bases between the two germline ends. The CDR3 length is 16 residues. Per the germline V gene, CDR1 is MNHEY and CDR2 is SVGAGI. The CDR3 DNA is TGTGCCAGCAGTTACTCGTTGCAAGCCTCTGGAAACACCATATATTTT. Amino acid sequence: CASSYSLQASGNTIYF.

The CDR3 DNA reads as TGTGCCAGCAGTTTCGGGGGCAACGAGCAGTACTTC. Translation: CASSFGGNEQYF. The V call is TRBV12-3 or TRBV12-4, the J call TRBJ2-7, with D possibly being TRBD1 or TRBD2 (6 bases each). V dropped 3 bases and J dropped 5 bases, with 8 bases sitting between them. CDR3 length: 12 amino acids.

This sequence joins TRBV19 and TRBJ1-6, with unresolved D. The CDR3 is 15 amino acids. V lost 3 bases, J lost 10 bases, and 16 bases lay in between. Germline-derived CDR1 and CDR2 are LNHDA and SQIVND (reference sequence). DNA for the CDR3: TGTGCCAGTAGTATGGGATTATTCGCGTTGTCACCCCTCCACTTT. This encodes CASSMGLFALSPLHF.

The gene calls are TRBV3-1 (or the pseudogene TRBV3-2) and TRBJ1-5; D not resolved. The V gene's germline CDR1 is LGHDT and CDR2 YNNKEL (reference sequence). V was clipped by 3 bases and J by 5 bases, with 8 bases between them. This CDR3 comprises 13 residues. CDR3 sequence (DNA): TGTGCCAGCAGCCATCCAGGAGATCAGCCCCAGCATTTT. As protein: CASSHPGDQPQHF.

The table lists this clone with a few counts. The rearrangement uses TRBV4-1 and TRBJ2-2; a possible D gene is TRBD2 (6 bases). This CDR3 region has 20 residues. V lost 5 bases and J lost 0, with 25 bases in between. CDR1 and CDR2 from the germline V gene are MGHRA and YSYEKL. The CDR3 bases are TGCGCCAGCAGCACCCTACGGGGGAGGAAGACAACACCGAACACCGGGGAGCTGTTTTTT. It codes for CASSTLRGRKTTPNTGELFF.

The chain joins TRBV4-3 to TRBJ2-7; TRBD1 is a possible D gene (5 bases). The CDR3 consists of 13 residues. Trimming removed 0 bases at V and 10 bases at J, with 13 bases between. Germline CDR1 and CDR2: LGHNA and YSLEER. The chain's CDR3 is CASSQDRVSDQYF. CDR3 coding DNA: TGCGCCAGCAGCCAAGACAGGGTCTCTGACCAGTACTTC.

V gene TRBV4-2 combines with J gene TRBJ1-3, with D possibly being TRBD1 (6 bases). CDR3 length: 17 amino acids. Germline values: CDR1 LGHNA, CDR2 YNFKEQ. V lost 4 bases and J 0 bases, leaving 16 bases between the germline ends. The CDR3 here is CASSLRSTGASGNTIYF. The CDR3 bases are TGTGCCAGCAGCCTACGATCGACAGGAGCCTCTGGAAACACCATATATTTT.

This chain uses TRBV19 with TRBJ2-1; perhaps TRBD2 as D (7 bases). The germline CDR1 and CDR2 sequences are LNHDA and SQIVND (reference sequence). V lost 2 bases and J lost 7, with 12 bases in between. This CDR3 is 14 amino acids long. The CDR3 loop reads CASSIRGAQNEQFF. CDR3 bases: TGTGCCAGTAGTATACGGGGGGCGCAAAATGAGCAGTTCTTC. The variable domain in full, completed from reference TRBV19 and TRBJ2-1, reads DGGITQSPKYLFRKEGQNVTLSCEQNLNHDAMYWYRQDPGQGLRLIYYSQIVNDFQKGDIAEGYSVSREKKESFPLTVTSAQKNPTAFYLCASSIRGAQNEQFFGPGTRLTVL.

The V call is TRBV11-2, the J call TRBJ1-2; 7 bases are shared with TRBD1. The CDR3 runs 14 residues. In germline, CDR1 is SGHAT, CDR2 FQNNGV. V shed 4 bases, J shed 4 bases, and the junction held 6 bases outside the gene matches. The CDR3 here is CASSSLTGTYGYTF. In nucleotides, the CDR3 is TGTGCCAGCAGCTCTCTGACAGGGACCTATGGCTACACCTTC.

The V call is TRBV10-3, the J call TRBJ2-1; a possible D gene is TRBD2 (6 bases). The CDR3 length is 14 residues. The V end was cut by 6 bases, the J end by 7 bases, with 16 bases between. CDR1 ENHRY and CDR2 SYGVKD come from the germline V gene. Here the CDR3 reads CAIRGSLAGNEQFF. CDR3 coding DNA: TGTGCCATCAGGGGGTCCCTGGCGGGGAATGAGCAGTTCTTC.

The V call is TRBV21-1, the J call TRBJ1-2; the table's D call TRBD1 went unverified against the DNA. TRBV21-1 is a pseudogene. The CDR3 contains 20 residues. CDR3: CASSKGAWWVTGTGGYGYTF. The CDR3 nucleotides are TGTGCCAGCAGCAAAGGGGCATGGTGGGTTACCGGGACAGGGGGCTATGGCTACACCTTC.

The genes are TRBV2 and TRBJ2-5; 11 bases map to TRBD2. Germline CDR1 and CDR2: SNHLY and FYNNEI. J was trimmed by 6 bases and V by 6 bases; bases with no gene match: 15. The length of the CDR3 is 17 residues. The CDR3, as DNA: TGTGCCAGCAGGGACCTAGCGGGGGGTCTCGAAGGAAAGACCCAGTACTTC. As protein: CASRDLAGGLEGKTQYF.

J is TRBJ2-6 and V is TRBV27; D remains unclear. The CDR3 runs 15 residues. Trimming removed 2 bases from V and 2 bases from J, with 7 bases in between. Germline CDR1 is MNHEY and CDR2 is SMNVEV (reference sequence). CDR3 in amino acids: CASSLAGAGANVLTF. The CDR3 nucleotides read TGTGCCAGCAGTTTAGCAGGCGCTGGGGCCAACGTCCTGACTTTC.

The gene calls are TRBV4-1 and TRBJ1-1; D ambiguous. This CDR3 has 16 amino acids. Germline CDR1 is MGHRA and CDR2 is YSYEKL. V was cut by 2 bases and J by 1 base, with 14 bases left in between. The CDR3 region has the DNA TGCGCCAGCAGCCAAACCCCCGCTGCAGAGAACACTGAAGCTTTCTTT. This translates into CASSQTPAAENTEAFF.

This clone was seen a few times. The gene calls are TRBV6-2 or TRBV6-3 and TRBJ2-7, with 7 positions matching TRBD1. CDR1 MNHEY and CDR2 SVGEGT come from the germline V gene. This CDR3 is built from 14 residues. The J segment lost 2 bases and the V segment lost 1 base, leaving 2 bases of the junction unmatched. The CDR3 DNA reads as TGTGCCAGCAGTTACTGGACAGGAACCTACGAGCAGTACTTC. Translation: CASSYWTGTYEQYF.

CDR3 residues: CASSQRGKGIQETQYF. In DNA, the CDR3 is TGTGCCAGCAGCCAGAGAGGAAAGGGAATACAAGAGACCCAGTACTTC. This rearrangement joins TRBV14 to TRBJ2-5; D gene uncertain. Between the trimmed V and J ends, which lost 3 bases and 2 bases, there was a span of 16 bases. This CDR3 is 16 amino acids long. Germline V lookup: CDR1 SGHDN, CDR2 FVKESK.

The chain links TRBV5-1 to TRBJ2-3; tentative D call: TRBD1 (6 bases). V lost 3 bases to trimming and J lost 2 bases, with 19 bases between them. The CDR3 length is 17 residues. Germline V gene data show CDR1 as SGHRS and CDR2 as YFSETQ. CDR3 sequence reads: CASSSMDSPPPTDTQYF. As DNA, the CDR3 is TGCGCCAGCAGCTCGATGGACAGTCCCCCCCCCACAGATACGCAGTATTTT.

The chain carries TRBV5-5 and TRBJ1-3; 8 positions agree with TRBD1. Germline CDR1 and CDR2: SGHKS and YYEKEE (reference sequence). There are 14 residues in the CDR3. The V segment lost 4 bases and the J segment 6 bases; nucleotides outside the gene matches: 6. The CDR3 DNA reads TGTGCCAGCAGCGTGGACAGGGTTGCAAACACCATATATTTT. It translates to CASSVDRVANTIYF.

CDR3 region: CASSLGQGPYEQYF. Here the CDR3 DNA reads TGCGCCAGCAGCCTGGGACAGGGCCCCTACGAGCAGTACTTC. The gene calls are TRBV4-1 and TRBJ2-7; 9 nucleotides line up with TRBD1. This CDR3 region has 14 residues. Trimming removed 4 bases from V and 2 bases from J; junction bases left unmatched: 3. Germline loops: CDR1 MGHRA, CDR2 YSYEKL.

The chain has TRBV5-6 and TRBJ2-2, with D tentatively TRBD2 (5 bases). The CDR3 has 19 residues. V was shortened by 2 bases and J by 0 bases, with 20 bases between the two germline ends. The germline CDR1 and CDR2 sequences are SGHDT and YYEEEE. CDR3 coding DNA: TGTGCCAGCAGCTTTTTTACTAGGCTCGGCCCTTCGAACACCGGGGAGCTGTTTTTT. Translating gives CASSFFTRLGPSNTGELFF.

As DNA, the CDR3 is TGTGCCAGCAGTGAAGCGCTGGACAGGGGGCCTAGCACAGATACGCAGTATTTT. It is translated as CASSEALDRGPSTDTQYF. The rearrangement uses TRBV6-1 and TRBJ2-3; 11 bases fit TRBD1. The V gene's germline CDR1 is MNHNS and CDR2 SASEGT. This CDR3 region has 18 residues. V shed 0 bases, J shed 0 bases, and the junction held 5 bases outside the gene matches.

The V gene is TRBV20-1, the J gene TRBJ2-2; no clear D gene. The CDR3 has 11 amino acids. The V and J ends lost 6 bases and 4 bases respectively, with 6 bases between them. Germline V gene sequence: CDR1 DFQATT, CDR2 SNEGSKA (reference sequence). The CDR3 region is CSARFTGELFF. CDR3 nucleotides: TGCAGTGCCCGTTTCACCGGGGAGCTGTTTTTT.

V is TRBV7-2 and J is TRBJ2-2; 8 nucleotides agree with TRBD2. Germline CDR1 SGHTA, CDR2 FQGNSA. V was clipped by 8 bases and J by 4 bases; unmatched bases: 9. This CDR3 region has 15 residues. The CDR3 sequence: CASCRGGLTTGELFF. CDR3 DNA: TGTGCCAGCTGCCGGGGGGGGCTTACCACCGGGGAGCTGTTTTTT. The entire variable domain, with the rest obtained from reference TRBV7-2 and TRBJ2-2, is as follows: GAGVSQSPSNKVTEKGKDVELRCDPISGHTALYWYRQSLGQGLEFLIYFQGNSAPDKSGLPSDRFSAERTGGSVSTLTIQRTQQEDSAVYLCASCRGGLTTGELFFGEGSRLTVL.

The rearrangement links TRBV6-5 to TRBJ2-2; D is ambiguous. Trimming shortened V by 6 bases and J by 6 bases, and 11 bases separated the two germline ends. The CDR3 is 13 residues long. Germline V gene sequence: CDR1 MNHEY, CDR2 SVGAGI. The CDR3 nucleotides read TGTGCCAGCAGGGGAACAGTCGCCGGGGAGCTGTTTTTT. Translation: CASRGTVAGELFF.

This chain connects TRBV6-5 to TRBJ2-7, with no clear D. V gave up 6 bases and J gave up 3 bases, with 3 bases separating them. CDR3 size: 10 residues. Germline CDR1 reads MNHEY; CDR2 reads SVGAGI. CDR3 bases: TGTGCCAGCAGGGACTACGAGCAGTACTTC. This gives the protein CASRDYEQYF.

This chain connects TRBV4-2 to TRBJ2-4; 7 nucleotides align to TRBD2. Germline trimming cut 4 bases from V and 3 bases from J; bases unmatched to any gene: 6. Per germline, CDR1 LGHNA and CDR2 YNFKEQ. CDR3 length equals 15 residues. CDR3 sequence: CASSLSREVKNIQYF. CDR3 DNA sequence: TGTGCCAGCAGCCTATCCCGGGAGGTCAAAAACATTCAGTACTTC.